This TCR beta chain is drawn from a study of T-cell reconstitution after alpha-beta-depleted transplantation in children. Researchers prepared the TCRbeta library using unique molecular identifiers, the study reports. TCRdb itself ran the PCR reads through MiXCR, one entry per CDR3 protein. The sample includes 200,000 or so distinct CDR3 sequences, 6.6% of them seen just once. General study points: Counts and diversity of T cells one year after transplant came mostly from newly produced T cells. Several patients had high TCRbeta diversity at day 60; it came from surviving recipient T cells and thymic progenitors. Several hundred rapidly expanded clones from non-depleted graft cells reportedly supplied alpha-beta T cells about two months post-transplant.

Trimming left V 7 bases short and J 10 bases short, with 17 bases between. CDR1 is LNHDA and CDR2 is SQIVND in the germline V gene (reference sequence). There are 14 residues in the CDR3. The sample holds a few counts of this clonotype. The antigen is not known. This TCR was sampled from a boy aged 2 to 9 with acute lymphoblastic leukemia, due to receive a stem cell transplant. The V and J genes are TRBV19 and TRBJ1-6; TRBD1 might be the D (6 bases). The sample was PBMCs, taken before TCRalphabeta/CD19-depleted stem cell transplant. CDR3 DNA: TGTGCCAGTACAGACAGGAGAGTAAGCTCACCCCTCCACTTT. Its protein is CASTDRRVSSPLHF.